This T cell receptor beta chain is drawn from a study of cytomegalovirus exposure and HLA in healthy donors. Note on this clone: The antigen remains undetermined.

The PCR had 60 Vbeta and 13 Jbeta primers. Profiled with immunoSEQ multiplex PCR; TCRdb holds only in-frame clones, not every one. The sample lists fewer than 200,000 clones; approximately 80% were seen once. The CDR3 loop spans 14 amino acids. V shed 6 bases and J 2 bases; nucleotides not matched to a gene: 7. Germline V gives CDR1 ENHRY, CDR2 SYGVKD. General observations from the study: It was assumed in the presence/absence analyses that sequencing depth was roughly uniform across donors. In a later analysis, 17,000 or so TCR beta sequences were associated with HLA alleles at 0.05 false discovery rate. Researchers reported in a later analysis that common viral pathogens appeared linked to several top clusters. The authors listed about 170 TCR beta chains as cytomegalovirus-associated.

The sequenced material came from PBMCs. The TCR originated in a woman aged 40 to 50 in good health and CMV-seropositive. The rearrangement uses TRBV10-3 and TRBJ2-7, with 7 positions matching TRBD1. This chain's CDR3 is CAISSGTVTYEQYF. The CDR3, as DNA: TGTGCCATCAGCTCCGGGACAGTCACCTACGAGCAGTACTTC.